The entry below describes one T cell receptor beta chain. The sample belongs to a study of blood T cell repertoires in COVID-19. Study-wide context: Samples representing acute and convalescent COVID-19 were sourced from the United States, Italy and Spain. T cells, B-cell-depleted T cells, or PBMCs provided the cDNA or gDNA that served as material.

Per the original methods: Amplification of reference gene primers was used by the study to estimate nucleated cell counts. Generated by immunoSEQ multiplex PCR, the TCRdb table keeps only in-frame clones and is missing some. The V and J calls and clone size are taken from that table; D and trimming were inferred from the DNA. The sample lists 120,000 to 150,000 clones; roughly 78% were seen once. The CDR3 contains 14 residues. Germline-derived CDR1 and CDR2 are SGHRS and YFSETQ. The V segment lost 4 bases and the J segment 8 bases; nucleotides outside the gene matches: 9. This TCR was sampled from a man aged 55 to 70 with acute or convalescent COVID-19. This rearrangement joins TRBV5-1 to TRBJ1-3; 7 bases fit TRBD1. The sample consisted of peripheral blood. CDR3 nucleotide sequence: TGCGCCAGCAGCGGCAGGGGGGAAGAGGACACCATATATTTT. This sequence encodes CASSGRGEEDTIYF. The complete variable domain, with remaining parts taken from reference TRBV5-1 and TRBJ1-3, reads KAGVTQTPRYLIKTRGQQVTLSCSPISGHRSVSWYQQTPGQGLQFLFEYFSETQRNKGNFPGRFSGRQFSNSRSEMNVSTLELGDSALYLCASSGRGEEDTIYFGEGSWLTVV.